This entry is about one T cell receptor (beta chain). Its specificity is not known. These data come from a study of cytomegalovirus exposure and HLA in healthy donors. In the study overall: Samples from HLA-typed donors yielded about 80 million unique TCRs in an early data release. General study results and limits: Researchers reported from a later analysis that most CMV-associated TCR beta chains appeared HLA-restricted.

60 Vbeta and 13 Jbeta primers were used in PCR. Repertoires were generated with immunoSEQ multiplex PCR, while TCRdb's copy carries only in-frame clones and drops some. Of more than 85,000 clones detected, about 77% appear once; the ten largest clones hold about 4%. The germline V gene encodes CDR1 SGHDT and CDR2 YYEEEE. The CDR3 loop spans 12 amino acids. V lost 0 bases to trimming and J lost 7 bases, with 7 bases between them. The V call is TRBV5-6, the J call TRBJ1-1; the D is unclear. Specimen: PBMCs. The receptor comes from a woman aged 50 to 60 in good health and CMV-seropositive. Here the CDR3 reads CASSLGPLEAFF. DNA for the CDR3: TGTGCCAGCAGCTTGGGGCCTCTTGAAGCTTTCTTT.